These 2 T cell receptor beta chains were sequenced from one sample in a study of T cell changes during pregnancy in multiple sclerosis. Clones were read by immunoSEQ multiplex PCR, and TCRdb kept only the in-frame ones, dropping some. The table includes over 60,000 clones, just under 95% detected once. This sample comprised peripheral blood, obtained in the first trimester of pregnancy. The source of these receptors is a female donor with multiple sclerosis, enrolled in a pregnancy study.

This clone came up once. The chain recombines TRBV7-9 with TRBJ2-7, with 8 bases fitting TRBD2. Germline values: CDR1 SEHNR, CDR2 FQNEAQ (reference sequence). CDR3 length equals 15 residues. V lost 3 bases to trimming and J lost 4 bases; unmatched junction nucleotides: 8. The CDR3 loop is CASSFWTSPGYEQYF. Here the CDR3 DNA reads TGTGCCAGCAGCTTTTGGACTAGCCCAGGGTACGAGCAGTACTTC.

The V call is TRBV9, the J call TRBJ2-1; 12 nucleotides align to TRBD2. The germline gives CDR1 SGDLS, CDR2 YYNGEE. This CDR3 spans 18 amino acids. The ends lost 1 base at V and 0 bases at J; junction bases unmatched: 5. DNA of the CDR3: TGTGCCAGCAGCGTATTGGGACTAGCGGGCAGCTCCTACAATGAGCAGTTCTTC. Its protein is CASSVLGLAGSSYNEQFF.